These 16 T cell receptor beta chains were sequenced from one sample in a study of cytomegalovirus exposure and HLA in healthy donors. PCR primers comprised 60 Vbeta and 13 Jbeta primers. Assay: immunoSEQ multiplex PCR; the TCRdb copy retains only in-frame clones and omits some. The top ten hold approximately 1.8% of the sample, which has roughly 130,000 clones, around 78% seen once. Input material: PBMCs. The receptors were gathered from a woman in her fifties or sixties in good health and CMV-seronegative.

The chain couples TRBV7-3 to TRBJ2-1; no definite D call. The V gene lost 1 base and the J gene lost 0 bases, with 10 bases spanning the gap. Germline V lookup: CDR1 SGHTA, CDR2 FQGTGA. There are 16 residues in the CDR3. CDR3 region: CASSLRVDFSYNEQFF. In DNA, the CDR3 is TGTGCCAGCAGCTTAAGGGTAGACTTCTCCTACAATGAGCAGTTCTTC.

The rearrangement uses TRBV9 and TRBJ2-3, with 8 nucleotides matching TRBD2. V lost 4 bases, J lost 0 bases, and 4 bases stayed unmatched. CDR1 and CDR2 from the germline V gene are SGDLS and YYNGEE. The CDR3 extends over 15 amino acids. CDR3 amino acids: CASSPGGASTDTQYF. CDR3 coding DNA: TGTGCCAGCAGCCCGGGGGGGGCAAGCACAGATACGCAGTATTTT.

This chain connects TRBV29-1 to TRBJ1-2, with 10 bases lining up with TRBD1. The CDR3 loop spans 13 amino acids. The V gene end was trimmed by 4 bases and the J gene end by 6 bases; junction bases not matched to a gene: 5. In germline, CDR1 is SQVTM, CDR2 ANQGSEA. The CDR3 region is CSVVTGTGDGYTF. CDR3 DNA sequence: TGCAGCGTTGTGACCGGGACAGGGGATGGCTACACCTTC.

This clone was seen only once. The gene calls are TRBV29-1 and TRBJ2-3, with D possibly TRBD2 on 5 matching bases. The CDR3 totals 12 residues. Germline assignment: CDR1 SQVTM and CDR2 ANQGSEA. Trimming cost V 6 bases and J 3 bases, with 10 bases left between them. Here the CDR3 DNA reads TGCAGCGTCCGGACTGGAACAGATACGCAGTATTTT. This codes for CSVRTGTDTQYF.

This clone has only one observation. This sequence joins TRBV30 and TRBJ2-7; tentatively, D is TRBD1 (7 bases). Germline V CDR1 and CDR2: GTSNPN, SVGIG (reference sequence). V lost 4 bases to trimming and J lost 4 bases, with 26 bases between them. This CDR3 has 17 amino acids. CDR3 residues: CAWTHGGWGQRYYEQYF. The CDR3 nucleotides are TGTGCCTGGACCCATGGAGGGTGGGGACAGAGATATTACGAGCAGTACTTC. Based on the CDR3 plus reference TRBV30 and TRBJ2-7, the full variable domain is SQTIHQWPATLVQPVGSPLSLECTVEGTSNPNLYWYRQAAGRGLQLLFYSVGIGQISSEVPQNLSASRPQDRQFILSSKKLLLSDSGFYLCAWTHGGWGQRYYEQYFGPGTRLTVT.

The chain recombines TRBV19 with TRBJ1-1, with 8 bases that match TRBD1. The germline V gene has CDR1 LNHDA and CDR2 SQIVND (reference sequence). The CDR3 consists of 15 residues. The J segment lost 2 bases and the V segment lost 7 bases, leaving 9 bases of the junction unmatched. The DNA of the CDR3 is TGTGCCAGTACCCCCCGGGGACAGGCCAACACTGAAGCTTTCTTT. This sequence encodes CASTPRGQANTEAFF.

The chain has TRBV6-6 and TRBJ2-7, with unresolved D. The V end was cut by 6 bases, the J end by 5 bases, with 14 bases between. Germline V gives CDR1 MNHNY, CDR2 SVGAGI (reference sequence). The CDR3 has 13 amino acids. CDR3: CASSLLVSNEQYF. As DNA, the CDR3 is TGTGCCAGCAGCCTGTTAGTTTCCAACGAGCAGTACTTC.

The chain recombines TRBV5-4 with TRBJ1-3; 11 nucleotides agree with TRBD1. Germline V gene data show CDR1 as SGHNT and CDR2 as YYREEE (reference sequence). Trimming at V came to 3 bases and at J to 4 bases, leaving 12 bases not matched to a gene. CDR3 size: 18 residues. The CDR3 DNA reads TGTGCCAGCAGCTCCCCCACGGACAGGGGGCTATTCGGAAACACCATATATTTT. This codes for CASSSPTDRGLFGNTIYF.

The rearrangement joins TRBV27 to TRBJ2-2; the match to TRBD1 covers 10 bases. CDR1 is MNHEY, CDR2 SMNVEV, per germline (reference sequence). CDR3 length: 17 residues. Trimming took 2 bases from V and 3 from J; bases not matched to a gene: 6. The CDR3 sequence is CASSLAGQGTDTGELFF. Here the CDR3 DNA reads TGTGCCAGCAGTTTAGCGGGACAGGGGACGGACACCGGGGAGCTGTTTTTT.

This clone was found once. The chain employs TRBV12-5 and TRBJ2-5; TRBD1 is a possible D gene (6 bases). The V end lost 0 bases, the J end lost 5 bases, and 10 bases lay between the germline ends. This CDR3 contains 14 residues. CDR1 is LGHNT, CDR2 FRNRAP, per germline. The CDR3 is CASGLVGGWETQYF. CDR3 bases: TGTGCTAGTGGTTTGGTAGGGGGTTGGGAGACCCAGTACTTC.

Comment on this clone: Distinct nucleotide sequences in the sample also encode this CDR3. The chain has TRBV9 and TRBJ2-3; 7 bases are a match to TRBD2. This CDR3 has 15 residues. CDR1 SGDLS and CDR2 YYNGEE come from the germline V gene. The V segment lost 0 bases and the J segment 1 base; nucleotides outside the gene matches: 2. DNA for the CDR3: TGTGCCAGCAGCGTAGGGCTAGCGGGCACAGATACGCAGTATTTT. Protein product: CASSVGLAGTDTQYF.

V and J are TRBV5-1 and TRBJ1-2; D may be TRBD1 (6 bases). Trimming stripped 0 bases from V and 7 bases from J, with 10 bases between. CDR1 and CDR2 from the germline V gene are SGHRS and YFSETQ. The CDR3 is made up of 13 amino acids. The CDR3 sequence is CASSLVPGVGYTF. The CDR3 DNA is TGCGCCAGCAGCTTGGTGCCAGGGGTTGGCTACACCTTC.

V usage is TRBV28 and J usage is TRBJ1-2; D ambiguous. This CDR3 is 15 amino acids long. The germline V and J ends were trimmed by 2 bases and 8 bases, with 18 bases remaining between them. Germline V gene data show CDR1 as MDHEN and CDR2 as SYDVKM. CDR3 loop: CASSLEGTPISGYTF. DNA of the CDR3: TGTGCCAGCAGTTTAGAGGGTACCCCGATTTCGGGCTACACCTTC.

The table lists this clone with a count of one. V and J are TRBV30 and TRBJ1-5, with TRBD1 as a possible D gene (5 bases). There are 14 residues in the CDR3. Per the germline V gene, CDR1 is GTSNPN and CDR2 is SVGIG (reference sequence). The V end lost 1 base, the J end lost 3 bases, and 10 bases lay between the germline ends. DNA for the CDR3: TGTGCCTGGAGTGGACGACAGACCAATCAGCCCCAGCATTTT. Protein product: CAWSGRQTNQPQHF.

The chain combines TRBV4-3 with TRBJ2-2, with D possibly being TRBD1 (7 bases). There are 20 residues in the CDR3. Germline values: CDR1 LGHNA, CDR2 YSLEER. V dropped 5 bases and J dropped 7 bases, with 32 bases sitting between them. The CDR3: CASSNGGRGPEYPPIGELFF. For the CDR3, the DNA is TGCGCCAGCAGCAACGGGGGTAGGGGGCCAGAGTACCCCCCGATCGGGGAGCTGTTTTTT.

This clone was picked up one time. The V call is TRBV28, the J call TRBJ2-1, with 10 bases lining up with TRBD1. With 5 bases clipped from V and 3 bases from J, the junction kept 13 bases outside the gene matches. The CDR3 is 18 residues long. From germline, CDR1 is MDHEN and CDR2 SYDVKM. This CDR3 reads CASSPVTRGQGNYNEQFF. CDR3 DNA: TGTGCCAGCAGTCCCGTAACCCGGGGACAGGGGAACTACAATGAGCAGTTCTTC. Based on the CDR3 plus reference TRBV28 and TRBJ2-1, the full variable domain is DVKVTQSSRYLVKRTGEKVFLECVQDMDHENMFWYRQDPGLGLRLIYFSYDVKMKEKGDIPEGYSVSREKKERFSLILESASTNQTSMYLCASSPVTRGQGNYNEQFFGPGTRLTVL.